This T cell receptor (beta chain) was identified during a study of blood T cell repertoires in COVID-19. Clones were read by immunoSEQ multiplex PCR, and TCRdb kept only the in-frame ones, dropping some. The sample lists 80,000 or so clones; 91% were seen once. Germline CDR1 MGHRA, CDR2 YSYEKL. The CDR3 contains 15 residues. V lost 4 bases and J lost 6, with 18 bases in between. V usage is TRBV4-1 and J usage is TRBJ1-1; TRBD1 is a possible D gene (6 bases). The origin of this receptor is a woman between 45 and 60 years old in a cohort sampled during active COVID-19. Sample: peripheral blood. DNA of the CDR3: TGCGCCAGCAGCCGAGCACGGACAGAGGCCGCTGAAGCTTTCTTT. It is translated as CASSRARTEAAEAFF.